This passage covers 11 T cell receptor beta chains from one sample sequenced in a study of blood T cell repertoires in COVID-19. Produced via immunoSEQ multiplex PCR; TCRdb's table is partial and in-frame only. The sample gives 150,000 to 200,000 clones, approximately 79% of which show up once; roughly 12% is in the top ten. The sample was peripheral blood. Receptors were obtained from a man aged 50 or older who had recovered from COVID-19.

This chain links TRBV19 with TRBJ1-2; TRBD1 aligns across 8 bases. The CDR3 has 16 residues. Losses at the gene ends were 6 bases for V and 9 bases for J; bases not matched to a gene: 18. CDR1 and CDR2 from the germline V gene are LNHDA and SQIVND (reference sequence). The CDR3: CASRTAYGDRTMSYTF. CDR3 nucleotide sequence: TGTGCCAGTAGAACTGCCTACGGGGACAGGACTATGAGCTACACCTTC. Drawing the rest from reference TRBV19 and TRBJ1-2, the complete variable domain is DGGITQSPKYLFRKEGQNVTLSCEQNLNHDAMYWYRQDPGQGLRLIYYSQIVNDFQKGDIAEGYSVSREKKESFPLTVTSAQKNPTAFYLCASRTAYGDRTMSYTFGSGTRLTVV.

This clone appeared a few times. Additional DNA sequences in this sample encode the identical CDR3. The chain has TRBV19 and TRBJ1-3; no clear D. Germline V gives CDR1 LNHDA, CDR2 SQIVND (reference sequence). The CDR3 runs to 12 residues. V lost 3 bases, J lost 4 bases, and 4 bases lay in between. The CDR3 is CASSILGNTIYF. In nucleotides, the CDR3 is TGTGCCAGTAGTATTCTGGGAAACACCATATATTTT.

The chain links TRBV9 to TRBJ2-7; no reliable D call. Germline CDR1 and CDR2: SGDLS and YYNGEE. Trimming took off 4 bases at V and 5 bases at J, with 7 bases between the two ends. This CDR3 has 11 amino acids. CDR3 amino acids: CASSSLDEQYF. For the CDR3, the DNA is TGTGCCAGCAGCTCCCTCGACGAGCAGTACTTC.

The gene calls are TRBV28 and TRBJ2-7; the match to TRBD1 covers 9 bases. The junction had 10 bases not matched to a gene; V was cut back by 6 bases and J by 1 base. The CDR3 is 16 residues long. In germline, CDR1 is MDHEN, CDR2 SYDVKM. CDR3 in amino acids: CASSRVGQGWSYEQYF. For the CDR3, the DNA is TGTGCCAGCAGCCGCGTCGGACAGGGGTGGTCCTACGAGCAGTACTTC.

The CDR3 nucleotides read TGCAGCGTTTTTTGGCGGGAACGGAGAGCCGAGCAGTACTTC. Its protein is CSVFWRERRAEQYF. The rearrangement joins TRBV29-1 to TRBJ2-7; TRBD2 is a possible D gene (6 bases). The V and J ends lost 5 bases and 6 bases respectively, with 20 bases between them. Germline V gives CDR1 SQVTM, CDR2 ANQGSEA. The CDR3 extends over 14 amino acids.

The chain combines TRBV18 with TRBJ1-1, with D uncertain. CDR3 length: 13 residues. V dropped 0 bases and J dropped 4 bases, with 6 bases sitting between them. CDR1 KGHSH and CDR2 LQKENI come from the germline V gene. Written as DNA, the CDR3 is TGTGCCAGCTCACCACCGGGAGGCACTGAAGCTTTCTTT. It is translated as CASSPPGGTEAFF.

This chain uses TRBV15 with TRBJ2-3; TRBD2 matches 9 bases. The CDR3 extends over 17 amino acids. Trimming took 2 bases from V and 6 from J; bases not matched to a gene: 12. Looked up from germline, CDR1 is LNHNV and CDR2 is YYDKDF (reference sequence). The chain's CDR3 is CATSRLGVAGDSDTQYF. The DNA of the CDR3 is TGTGCCACCAGCAGATTGGGGGTAGCGGGAGATTCTGATACGCAGTATTTT. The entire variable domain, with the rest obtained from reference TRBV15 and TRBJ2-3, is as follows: DAMVIQNPRYQVTQFGKPVTLSCSQTLNHNVMYWYQQKSSQAPKLLFHYYDKDFNNEADTPDNFQSRRPNTSFCFLDIRSPGLGDTAMYLCATSRLGVAGDSDTQYFGPGTRLTVL.

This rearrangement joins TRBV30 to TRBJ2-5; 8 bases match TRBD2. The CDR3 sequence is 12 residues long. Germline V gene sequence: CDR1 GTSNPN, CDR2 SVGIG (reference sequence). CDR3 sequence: CVGGTSLRTQYF. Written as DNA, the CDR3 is TGTGTCGGAGGGACTAGTCTTCGGACCCAGTACTTC.

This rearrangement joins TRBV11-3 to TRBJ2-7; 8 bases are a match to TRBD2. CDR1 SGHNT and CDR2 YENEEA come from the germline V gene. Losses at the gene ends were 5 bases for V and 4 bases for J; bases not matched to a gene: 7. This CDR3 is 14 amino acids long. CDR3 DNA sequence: TGTGCCAGCAGCCCTACCAGCGGGAGTTACGAGCAGTACTTC. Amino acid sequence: CASSPTSGSYEQYF.

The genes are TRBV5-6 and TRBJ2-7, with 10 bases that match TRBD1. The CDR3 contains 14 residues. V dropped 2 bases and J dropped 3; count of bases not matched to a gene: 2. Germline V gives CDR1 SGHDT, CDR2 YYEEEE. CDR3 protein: CASSFRDRGYEQYF. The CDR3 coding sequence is TGTGCCAGCAGCTTCCGGGACAGGGGCTACGAGCAGTACTTC.

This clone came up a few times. The CDR3, as DNA: TGTGCCTGGAGTACAGGGGGGCAGCGAGATACGCAGTATTTT. Protein product: CAWSTGGQRDTQYF. The chain carries TRBV30 and TRBJ2-3; 8 bases are shared with TRBD1. V lost 2 bases to trimming and J lost 5 bases; unmatched junction nucleotides: 6. Per the germline V gene, CDR1 is GTSNPN and CDR2 is SVGIG (reference sequence). CDR3 length: 14 residues.